These T cell receptor beta chains were read from a single sample in a study of blood T cell repertoires in COVID-19. TCRdb's copy holds only in-frame clones and misses some; the assay was immunoSEQ multiplex PCR. The sample records 100,000 or so clones, roughly 81% being singletons. Material for sequencing was peripheral blood. The origin of the receptors is a human donor in a cohort sampled during active COVID-19. The CDR3 runs from the conserved cysteine through the conserved F or W. A D gene is named only where the DNA matches it firmly. Rows may omit the clone size; those that give it use once, few, many or a size class.

d_call	v_call	clone_size	j_call	cdr3_nt	cdr3_aa
TRBD1	TRBV3-1/TRBV3-2	.	TRBJ2-7	TGTGCCAGCAGCCAGACAGGGGGTGGCGAGCAGTACTTC	CASSQTGGGEQYF
.	TRBV5-1	.	TRBJ2-3	TGCGCCAGCAGCTCCGCCCAGTTCACAGATACGCAGTATTTT	CASSSAQFTDTQYF
.	TRBV30	.	TRBJ1-2	TGTGCCTGGAGTTTTGGCAGGGCGGATGGCTACACCTTC	CAWSFGRADGYTF
.	TRBV30	.	TRBJ2-3	TGTGCCTGGAGTGTTGTATCAGATACGCAGTATTTT	CAWSVVSDTQYF
.	TRBV7-8	.	TRBJ1-6	TGTGCCAGCAGCCCCCTCCGGCCCCCCTCCAGGGAATCTAAGAATTCACCCCTCCACTTT	CASSPLRPPSRESKNSPLHF
.	TRBV9	.	TRBJ2-7	TGTGCCAGCAGCGTAGCCGGGACTGGCTACGAGCAGTACTTC	CASSVAGTGYEQYF
.	TRBV3-1/TRBV3-2	few	TRBJ1-5	TGTGCCAGCAGCTTGAGGGACTTTAGCAATCAGCCCCAGCATTTT	CASSLRDFSNQPQHF
.	TRBV25-1	once	TRBJ1-6	TGTGCCAGCAGAGGGGGAAATTCACCCCTCCACTTT	CASRGGNSPLHF
.	TRBV7-2	.	TRBJ1-4	TGTGCCAGCAGCTTCGGGGCTAATGAAAAACTGTTTTTT	CASSFGANEKLFF
TRBD1	TRBV6-5	.	TRBJ2-7	TGTGCCGAGGGACAGGGCCCCTACGAGCAGTACTTC	CAEGQGPYEQYF
.	TRBV6-7	.	TRBJ2-2	TGTGCCAGCAGTTCCCAGAGTGGACAGAACACCGGGGAGCTGTTTTTT	CASSSQSGQNTGELFF
.	TRBV6-1	.	TRBJ1-6	TGTGCCAGCAGTGAATCCGGGGGAAGAAATAATTCACCCCTCCACTTT	CASSESGGRNNSPLHF
.	TRBV6-5	.	TRBJ1-5	TGTGCCAGCAGTTACCTAAAAGACAGAGCCAATCAGCCCCAGCATTTT	CASSYLKDRANQPQHF
.	TRBV6-2/TRBV6-3	.	TRBJ2-7	TGTGCCAGCAGTTCGACAGCCTACGAGCAGTACTTC	CASSSTAYEQYF
.	TRBV10-2	.	TRBJ1-2	TGCGCCAGCAGTGAGTTAGCAGGGAACTATGGCTACACCTTC	CASSELAGNYGYTF
TRBD2	TRBV7-3	.	TRBJ2-1	TGTGCCAGCAGCCCCGGCGGGGGAAACTCCTACAATGAGCAGTTCTTC	CASSPGGGNSYNEQFF
.	TRBV18	.	TRBJ1-1	TGTGCCAGCTCACCACCGGGTCCCCAGGCCACTGAAGCTTTCTTT	CASSPPGPQATEAFF
TRBD1	TRBV12-5	many	TRBJ1-5	TGTGCTAGTGCTTTTTTTCCCCGACAGGGCGAGCAGCCCCAGCATTTT	CASAFFPRQGEQPQHF
TRBD1	TRBV7-9	few	TRBJ1-5	TGTGCCAGCAGCTTAGCCCCGGGACAGGGGGTAGCGGGCAATCAGCCCCAGCATTTT	CASSLAPGQGVAGNQPQHF
TRBD2	TRBV27	.	TRBJ2-3	TGTGCCAGCAGTTTGGGACTAGCGGGGTATACGCAGTATTTT	CASSLGLAGYTQYF
.	TRBV28	.	TRBJ2-7	TGTGCCAGCAATATTGCGCAGGGGACCCTCTCCTACGAGCAGTACTTC	CASNIAQGTLSYEQYF
TRBD2	TRBV28	.	TRBJ2-7	TGTGCCAGCAGTTCAGCGGGAGTCTCTCGCCACGAGCAGTACTTC	CASSSAGVSRHEQYF
.	TRBV18	.	TRBJ1-1	TGTGCCAGCTCATCAACAGCTTTAATGAACACTGAAGCTTTCTTT	CASSSTALMNTEAFF
.	TRBV6-8	.	TRBJ1-1	TGTGCCAGCAGGGGCTCTTACGGGGGGGCTTACACTGAAGCTTTCTTT	CASRGSYGGAYTEAFF
TRBD1	TRBV19	.	TRBJ2-2	TGTGCCAGTAGTGCCCGGACAGGGGGCAGGGGGGAGCTGTTTTTT	CASSARTGGRGELFF
.	TRBV5-1	.	TRBJ2-7	TGCGCCAGCAGCCGCCAGGGTTCCTACGAGCAGTACTTC	CASSRQGSYEQYF
TRBD1	TRBV27	few	TRBJ2-1	TGTGCCAGCAGTGCGACAGGGGGCGGGAATGAGCAGTTCTTC	CASSATGGGNEQFF
TRBD1	TRBV4-1	.	TRBJ1-2	TGCGCCAGCAGCCAAGAGGACAGGGGGTCTTATGGCTACACCTTC	CASSQEDRGSYGYTF
.	TRBV20-1	.	TRBJ2-1	TGCAGTGCTAGCGACAATGAGCAGTTCTTC	CSASDNEQFF
.	TRBV7-9	once	TRBJ2-7	TGTGCCAGCAGCTTGGGCGGGCTAGTTCCCTCTCCCGAGCAGTACTTC	CASSLGGLVPSPEQYF
.	TRBV3-1/TRBV3-2	few	TRBJ1-2	TGTGCCAGCAGCCAAGGTCTCTCTGGCCATGGCTACACCTTC	CASSQGLSGHGYTF
.	TRBV7-9	.	TRBJ2-1	TGTGCCAGCAGCTTACAGGGATCTGAGCAGTTCTTC	CASSLQGSEQFF
.	TRBV2	.	TRBJ1-3	TGTGCCAGCAGTGAACAGGGGATCTCTGGAAACACCATATATTTT	CASSEQGISGNTIYF
.	TRBV2	.	TRBJ2-7	TGTGCCAGCAGTGAAGCAATAGAGCAGTACTTC	CASSEAIEQYF
.	TRBV27	.	TRBJ2-5	TGTGCCAGCAGTTCCCGCCTGCGGGGGCTTTGGGAGACCCAGTACTTC	CASSSRLRGLWETQYF
.	TRBV29-1	.	TRBJ2-1	TGCAGCGTTCTACCCTTAGCCGTTGAGCAGTTCTTC	CSVLPLAVEQFF
.	TRBV18	.	TRBJ1-1	TGTGCCAGCTCAGGACAGACAGGTGTCGGCACTGAAGCTTTCTTT	CASSGQTGVGTEAFF
.	TRBV5-1	few	TRBJ1-2	TGCGCCAGCAGCCTTGCGGCGGGGGCGAACTATGGCTACACCTTC	CASSLAAGANYGYTF
.	TRBV7-2	.	TRBJ1-1	TGTGCCAGCAGTCTAGGATCCGTGAACACTGAAGCTTTCTTT	CASSLGSVNTEAFF
TRBD2	TRBV7-8	.	TRBJ2-7	TGTGCCAGCAGCTTAGCGGTTGGGAGGACTAGCGGCGCCTACGAGCAGTACTTC	CASSLAVGRTSGAYEQYF
TRBD1	TRBV20-1	.	TRBJ1-2	TGCAGCGGGGGACAGTCCTATGGCTACACCTTC	CSGGQSYGYTF
TRBD2	TRBV11-3	.	TRBJ2-7	TGTGCCAGCAGCCCGGGAGGGACGGGCGAGCAGTACTTC	CASSPGGTGEQYF
TRBD1	TRBV3-1/TRBV3-2	.	TRBJ1-6	TGTGCCAGCAGCCAACAGGACAGGGGCAGGAATTCACCCCTCCACTTT	CASSQQDRGRNSPLHF
TRBD1	TRBV6-5	.	TRBJ1-4	TGTGCCAGCAGTTACTCACAGACAGGGCCGAGTGAAAAACTGTTTTTT	CASSYSQTGPSEKLFF
.	TRBV7-6	.	TRBJ2-3	TGTGCCAGCAGCCGGGACTCTTCCACAGATACGCAGTATTTT	CASSRDSSTDTQYF
.	TRBV11-2	.	TRBJ2-1	TGTGCCAGCAGCTTAGTTTTTCAGGGTTCCTACAATGAGCAGTTCTTC	CASSLVFQGSYNEQFF
TRBD2	TRBV2	.	TRBJ2-1	TGTGCCAGCAGCGAAAGCGGGAGCTTTTACAATGAGCAGTTCTTC	CASSESGSFYNEQFF